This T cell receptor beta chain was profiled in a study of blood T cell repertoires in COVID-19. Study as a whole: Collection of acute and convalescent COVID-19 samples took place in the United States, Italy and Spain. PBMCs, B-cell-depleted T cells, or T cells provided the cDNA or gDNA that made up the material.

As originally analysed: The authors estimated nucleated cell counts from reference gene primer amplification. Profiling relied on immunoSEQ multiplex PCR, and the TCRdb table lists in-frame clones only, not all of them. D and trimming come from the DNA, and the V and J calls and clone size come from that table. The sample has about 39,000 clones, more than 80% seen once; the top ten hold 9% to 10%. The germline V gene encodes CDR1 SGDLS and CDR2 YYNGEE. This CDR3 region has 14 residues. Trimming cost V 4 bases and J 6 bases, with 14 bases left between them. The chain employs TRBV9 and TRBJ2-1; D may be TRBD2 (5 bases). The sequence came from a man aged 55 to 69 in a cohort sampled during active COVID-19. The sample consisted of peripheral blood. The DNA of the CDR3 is TGTGCCAGCAGCACCGGACTGGGCAGCAATGAGCAGTTCTTC. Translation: CASSTGLGSNEQFF.